This T cell receptor (beta chain) came from a study of glioma-infiltrating T cells after dendritic cell vaccination. With 5 bases clipped from V and 7 bases from J, the junction kept 4 bases outside the gene matches. Germline values: CDR1 LNHDA, CDR2 SQIVND (reference sequence). The CDR3 extends over 13 amino acids. As to time point: after dendritic cell vaccination, including at tumor progression/relapse. TCRB CDR3 was amplified from 2 ug genomic DNA or less. Profiled with immunoSEQ multiplex PCR; TCRdb holds only in-frame clones, not every one. The table includes more than 85,000 clones, around 90% detected once.

The sample in question was blood, obtained after dendritic cell vaccination. The TCR originated in a human donor with glioblastoma. The V call is TRBV19, the J call TRBJ1-5; 8 positions match TRBD1. CDR3 in DNA: TGTGCCAGTAGTTCGGACAGGGACCAGCCCCAGCATTTT. Its protein is CASSSDRDQPQHF. Variable domain in full (rest from reference TRBV19 and TRBJ1-5): DGGITQSPKYLFRKEGQNVTLSCEQNLNHDAMYWYRQDPGQGLRLIYYSQIVNDFQKGDIAEGYSVSREKKESFPLTVTSAQKNPTAFYLCASSSDRDQPQHFGDGTRLSIL.